This TCR beta chain derives from a study of vaccination effects on CD4 cells after COVID-19. With more than 9 days of culture completed, CD4+ T cells were isolated. According to PCR results, the person was infected with SARS-CoV-2 between March and December 2020. Participants were given two doses of BNT162b2 or mRNA-1273 vaccine. This CDR3 has 14 amino acids. V was trimmed by 6 bases and J by 2 bases, leaving 12 bases between them. Germline-derived CDR1 and CDR2 are MNHEY and SVGAGI. Some clones are missing from TCRdb's copy, which holds only in-frame ones; the method was immunoSEQ multiplex PCR. This sample yields about 44,000 clones, of which approximately 82% are seen a single time; 3% to 4.5% belongs to the top ten. As for this clone: The antigen is unknown.

Specimen: CD4+ T cells from PBMCs cultured without peptide, collected after COVID-19 vaccination. The rearrangement uses TRBV6-5 and TRBJ2-3; TRBD2 might be the D (6 bases). This clonotype was sampled from a human donor who had a prior SARS-CoV-2 infection. The CDR3, as DNA: TGTGCCAGCAGCCGGGACTCCCCCACAGATACGCAGTATTTT. Protein product: CASSRDSPTDTQYF.